This TCR beta chain appears in the sequencing data of a study of blood T cell repertoires in COVID-19. The assay was immunoSEQ multiplex PCR, and TCRdb's table has in-frame clones only and misses some. The profile covers approximately 270,000 clones, with roughly 90% appearing a single time and roughly 2.2% taken by the ten largest. CDR1 and CDR2 (germline): SGDLS, YYNGEE. V lost 0 bases and J lost 5; bases outside the gene matches: 5. This CDR3 has 16 amino acids. The sequence came from a man aged 50 to 60 with acute or convalescent COVID-19. Material: peripheral blood. V gene TRBV9 combines with J gene TRBJ2-3, with 11 bases aligning to TRBD2. This CDR3 is CASSVVASGGLDTQYF. The CDR3, as DNA: TGTGCCAGCAGCGTAGTAGCTAGCGGGGGGTTAGATACGCAGTATTTT.